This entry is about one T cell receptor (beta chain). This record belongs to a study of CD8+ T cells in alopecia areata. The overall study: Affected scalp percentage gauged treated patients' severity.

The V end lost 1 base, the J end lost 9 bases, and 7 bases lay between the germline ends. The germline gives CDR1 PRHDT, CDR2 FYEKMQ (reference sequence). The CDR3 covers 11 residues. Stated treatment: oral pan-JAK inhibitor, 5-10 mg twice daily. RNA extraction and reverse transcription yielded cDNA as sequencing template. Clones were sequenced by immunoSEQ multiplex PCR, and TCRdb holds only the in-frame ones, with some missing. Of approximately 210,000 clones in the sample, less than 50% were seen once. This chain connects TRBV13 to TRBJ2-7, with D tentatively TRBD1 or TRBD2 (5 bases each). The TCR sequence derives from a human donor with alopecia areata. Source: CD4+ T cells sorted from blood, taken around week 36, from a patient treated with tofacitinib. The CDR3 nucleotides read TGTGCCAGCAGCTTAGACGGGACGCAGTACTTC. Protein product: CASSLDGTQYF.